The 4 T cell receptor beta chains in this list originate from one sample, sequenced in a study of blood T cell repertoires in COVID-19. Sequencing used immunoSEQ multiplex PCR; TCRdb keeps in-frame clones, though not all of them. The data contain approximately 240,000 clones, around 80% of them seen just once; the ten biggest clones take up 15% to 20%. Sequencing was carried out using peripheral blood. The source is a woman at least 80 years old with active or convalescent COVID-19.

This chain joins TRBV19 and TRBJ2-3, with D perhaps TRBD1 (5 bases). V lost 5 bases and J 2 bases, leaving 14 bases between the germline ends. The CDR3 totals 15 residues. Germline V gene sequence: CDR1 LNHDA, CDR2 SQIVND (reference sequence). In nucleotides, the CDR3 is TGTGCCAGTAGTCCCCGGGTAGGGGACACAGATACGCAGTATTTT. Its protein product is CASSPRVGDTDTQYF. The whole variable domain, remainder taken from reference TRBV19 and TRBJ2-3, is DGGITQSPKYLFRKEGQNVTLSCEQNLNHDAMYWYRQDPGQGLRLIYYSQIVNDFQKGDIAEGYSVSREKKESFPLTVTSAQKNPTAFYLCASSPRVGDTDTQYFGPGTRLTVL.

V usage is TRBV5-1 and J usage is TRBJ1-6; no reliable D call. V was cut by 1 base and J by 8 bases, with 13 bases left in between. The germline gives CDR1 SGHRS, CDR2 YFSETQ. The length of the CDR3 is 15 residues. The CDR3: CASSLWSVNDSPLHF. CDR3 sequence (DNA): TGCGCCAGCAGCTTGTGGTCGGTGAACGATTCACCCCTCCACTTT.

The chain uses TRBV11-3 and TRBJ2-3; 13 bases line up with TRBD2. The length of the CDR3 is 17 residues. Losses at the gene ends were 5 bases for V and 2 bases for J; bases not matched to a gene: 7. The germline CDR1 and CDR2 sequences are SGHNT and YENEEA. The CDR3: CASSLGTSGTSTDTQYF. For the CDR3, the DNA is TGTGCCAGCAGCCTCGGGACTAGCGGGACTTCCACAGATACGCAGTATTTT.

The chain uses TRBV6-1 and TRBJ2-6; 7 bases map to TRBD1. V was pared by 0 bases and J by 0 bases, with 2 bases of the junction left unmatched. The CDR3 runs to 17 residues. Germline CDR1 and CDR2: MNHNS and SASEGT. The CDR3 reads CASSEATGISGANVLTF. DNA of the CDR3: TGTGCCAGCAGTGAAGCGACAGGGATCTCTGGGGCCAACGTCCTGACTTTC.